This entry is about one T cell receptor beta chain. Authors' processing steps: For nucleated cells, counts were estimated from reference gene primer amplification. The table came from immunoSEQ multiplex PCR; TCRdb's copy has only in-frame clones and leaves some out. That table furnishes V, J and clone size, whereas the DNA furnished D and trimming. Of 110,000 or so clones listed, around 81% are singletons. The CDR3 consists of 14 residues. The V segment lost 3 bases and the J segment 6 bases; nucleotides outside the gene matches: 7. The germline CDR1 and CDR2 sequences are SGHRS and YFSETQ. These data belong to a study of blood T cell repertoires in COVID-19. Study-wide context: The study drew acute and convalescent COVID-19 samples from the United States, Italy and Spain. T cells, B-cell-depleted T cells, or PBMCs supplied cDNA or gDNA.

V gene TRBV5-1 combines with J gene TRBJ2-3, with TRBD1 matching over 7 bases. Sequenced material: peripheral blood. This receptor was taken from a man aged 80 or over with acute or convalescent COVID-19. CDR3 nucleotide sequence: TGCGCCAGCAGCTGGGCAGGGGGAAGGGATACGCAGTATTTT. As protein: CASSWAGGRDTQYF.